Sequencing of this T cell receptor (beta chain) was carried out in a study of blood T cell repertoires in COVID-19 (dated by TCRdb to about 2020). Regarding the research as a whole: Collaborator samples came from the United States, Italy and Spain and covered acute and convalescent phases of COVID-19. Samples came from the ongoing ImmuneRACE study (first 160 participants) plus 1,254 subjects from 6 global collaborators. Deeply sampled blood TCRbeta repertoires from subjects exposed to, actively infected with, or recovered from COVID-19 were included in the dataset. Where available, HLA class I and class II types were obtained from metadata supplied by the sample provider rather than from assay-based typing. The repertoires were made available in a free public database intended to serve as a resource for research on the immune response to SARS-CoV-2. Nearly every sample came with metadata listing a de-identified subject ID, COVID-19 status, age in years and sex. The prospective study material was composed of cDNA or gDNA derived from T cells, B-cell-depleted T cells, or PBMCs. What the research found in general, with its limitations: Clinical and demographic metadata were provided uncurated, with the amount varying by source and participant.

TCRbeta CDR3 regions were amplified from genomic DNA using the immunoSEQ Assay, a bias-controlled multiplex PCR. For the original study's pipeline: Within the assay, amplification of reference gene primers was used to estimate how many nucleated cells each sample contained. To quantify the absolute abundance of each unique TCRbeta CDR3 rearrangement, sequence reads were collapsed and filtered. For each sample, productive Simpson clonality was calculated as the square root of Simpson's diversity index across productive rearrangements. Not all clones reach the TCRdb copy of this immuneACCESS table, which keeps in-frame sequences only. Checked studies attribute under half of the gap to unresolved V genes and leave the rest unexplained. The DNA was the basis for D and trimming; V, J and clone size are from that table. Recorded for this sample are over 200,000 clones; around 89% of them occurred a single time. The ten largest clones capture under 10% of the sample.

In the prospective study, participants were about 18 to 89 years old, resided in approximately 22 geographic areas of the United States, and were enrolled through a virtual design. To assign participants to cohorts, the prospective study relied on clinical history that participants themselves reported in a screening survey and a study questionnaire. Recovered participants in ImmuneRACE Cohort 3 were defined as having two consecutive negative NP/OP PCR tests, clearance from a healthcare professional, or resolution of symptoms. Mobile phlebotomists in the prospective study collected whole blood, serum and a nasopharyngeal or oropharyngeal swab from every participant. Additional blood draws and questionnaires over an approximately two-month period could optionally be provided by prospective study participants. Before DNA extraction, prospective study blood samples were shipped either frozen or at room temperature.

A remark on this clone: The clone's antigen remains unknown. No qualities accompany the bases; no much larger clone lies one base away.

In the germline V gene, CDR1 corresponds to LGHNA and CDR2 to YNFKEQ. The CDR3, cysteine through phenylalanine, is 16 amino acids long. Only CDR3 DNA remains: 48 bases, in frame from the first base. The V and J ends are trimmed by 4 bases and 0 bases, leaving 16 bases between them. Here the chain combines TRBV4-2 and TRBJ2-7; D gene: possibly TRBD2, on 6 matching bases. The sequencing input was PBMCs or T cells enriched from blood (not recorded which). This clonotype was obtained from a man aged 35-49 years who had recovered from COVID-19. The CDR3 here reads CASSLLGTQSSYEQYF. The sequenced DNA is TGTGCCAGCAGCCTTCTCGGGACTCAGAGCTCCTACGAGCAGTACTTC.